The 30 T cell receptor beta chains given below trace back to one sample, sequenced in a study of T cell responses to AZD1222 COVID-19 vaccine. The method was immunoSEQ multiplex PCR; TCRdb's version includes in-frame clones alone and lacks a portion of them. Here the sample spans about 170,000 clones, more than 90% being singletons. The sample consisted of peripheral blood, taken on day 0 of AZD1222 vaccination. The receptors originated from an adult in good health.

This rearrangement joins TRBV10-2 to TRBJ1-4; TRBD1 matches 9 bases. This CDR3 region has 20 residues. The J segment lost 0 bases and the V segment lost 5 bases, leaving 16 bases of the junction unmatched. Germline V gene lookup returns CDR1 WSHSY and CDR2 SAAADI. CDR3 coding DNA: TGCGCCAGCAGTAATGTCAGGGACAGGGATTGGGATGCAACTAATGAAAAACTGTTTTTT. Translation gives CASSNVRDRDWDATNEKLFF.

V is TRBV5-4 and J is TRBJ2-1; 9 positions match TRBD2. CDR3 length: 15 residues. V lost 0 bases and J lost 7; bases outside the gene matches: 5. Germline V gives CDR1 SGHNT, CDR2 YYREEE (reference sequence). The CDR3 region is CASSLGGRVGNEQFF. CDR3 bases: TGTGCCAGCAGCTTGGGCGGGAGGGTAGGAAATGAGCAGTTCTTC.

The chain links TRBV27 to TRBJ1-1; perhaps TRBD1 as D (5 bases). This CDR3 has 13 amino acids. Germline CDR1 is MNHEY and CDR2 is SMNVEV (reference sequence). V was clipped by 6 bases and J by 11 bases, with 19 bases between them. This CDR3 is CASSLGALGWAFF. CDR3 bases: TGTGCCAGCAGCCTCGGGGCTTTAGGTTGGGCTTTCTTT.

The CDR3 sequence: CASSDFGQGTNYGYTF. CDR3 nucleotides: TGTGCCAGCAGTGACTTCGGACAGGGGACTAACTATGGCTACACCTTC. The chain carries TRBV25-1 and TRBJ1-2; 9 bases fit TRBD1. The CDR3 is 16 residues long. The junction had 5 bases not matched to a gene; V was cut back by 3 bases and J by 0 bases. Germline V gene sequence: CDR1 MGHDK, CDR2 SYGVNS.

The chain carries TRBV7-9 and TRBJ1-2; a possible D gene is TRBD1 (6 bases). V lost 2 bases and J 13 bases, leaving 20 bases between the germline ends. The length of the CDR3 is 14 residues. Germline V lookup: CDR1 SEHNR, CDR2 FQNEAQ (reference sequence). CDR3 nucleotides: TGTGCCAGCAGCTTACCCGTACAGGGCCCTCTTGGCACCTTC. It encodes CASSLPVQGPLGTF. The variable domain in full, with the rest retrieved from reference TRBV7-9 and TRBJ1-2, is DTGVSQNPRHKITKRGQNVTFRCDPISEHNRLYWYRQTLGQGPEFLTYFQNEAQLEKSRLLSDRFSAERPKGSFSTLEIQRTEQGDSAMYLCASSLPVQGPLGTFGSGTRLTVV.

The chain employs TRBV4-1 and TRBJ1-3, with D unresolved. The CDR3 consists of 13 residues. Germline loops: CDR1 MGHRA, CDR2 YSYEKL. V lost 0 bases to trimming and J lost 4 bases, with 4 bases between them. CDR3 amino acids: CASSQDLGNTIYF. The CDR3 nucleotides read TGCGCCAGCAGCCAAGATCTGGGAAACACCATATATTTT.

The J gene is TRBJ1-1, the V gene TRBV11-2; D is unresolved. V was clipped by 0 bases and J by 9 bases, with 11 bases between them. This CDR3 has 13 amino acids. In germline, CDR1 is SGHAT, CDR2 FQNNGV. The CDR3 nucleotides read TGTGCCAGCAGCTTAGAGGCGGCAGGTAAAGCTTTCTTT. It translates to CASSLEAAGKAFF.

The genes are TRBV19 and TRBJ2-7; TRBD2 matches 10 bases. This CDR3 has 15 residues. The germline CDR1 and CDR2 sequences are LNHDA and SQIVND (reference sequence). The ends lost 2 bases at V and 7 bases at J; junction bases unmatched: 8. CDR3 residues: CASSIKAGGPYEQYF. The CDR3 DNA reads as TGTGCCAGTAGTATAAAAGCGGGAGGGCCTTATGAGCAGTACTTC. Using reference TRBV19 and TRBJ2-7 for the parts outside the CDR3, the full variable domain is DGGITQSPKYLFRKEGQNVTLSCEQNLNHDAMYWYRQDPGQGLRLIYYSQIVNDFQKGDIAEGYSVSREKKESFPLTVTSAQKNPTAFYLCASSIKAGGPYEQYFGPGTRLTVT.

V is TRBV29-1 and J is TRBJ2-7; D may match TRBD1 or TRBD2 (5 bases each). The germline V and J ends were trimmed by 6 bases and 1 base, with 13 bases remaining between them. CDR1 is SQVTM, CDR2 ANQGSEA, per germline. CDR3 length equals 13 residues. CDR3 in amino acids: CSVAGTLSYEQYF. CDR3 sequence (DNA): TGCAGCGTAGCCGGGACGTTATCCTACGAGCAGTACTTC.

The rearrangement uses TRBV25-1 and TRBJ1-2, with TRBD1 matching over 9 bases. The CDR3 runs to 15 residues. V shed 2 bases, J shed 8 bases, and the junction held 9 bases outside the gene matches. Germline CDR1 reads MGHDK; CDR2 reads SYGVNS. The CDR3 here is CASSEPRRQGGGYTF. CDR3 bases: TGTGCCAGCAGTGAACCCCGCCGACAGGGGGGCGGCTACACCTTC.

The chain couples TRBV29-1 to TRBJ1-1, with a weak D call TRBD1 (5 bases). The V gene lost 7 bases and the J gene lost 7 bases, with 16 bases spanning the gap. CDR1 is SQVTM, CDR2 ANQGSEA, per germline. This CDR3 has 12 residues. This chain's CDR3 is CSATPTGGEAFF. The CDR3 region has the DNA TGCAGCGCCACTCCTACTGGGGGTGAAGCTTTCTTT.

The chain carries TRBV29-1 and TRBJ2-1, with a weak D call TRBD1 (6 bases). Germline CDR1 and CDR2: SQVTM and ANQGSEA. This CDR3 is built from 12 residues. V was trimmed by 4 bases and J by 7 bases, leaving 11 bases between them. CDR3 sequence reads: CSVAWQGNEQFF. CDR3 DNA sequence: TGCAGCGTTGCTTGGCAGGGGAATGAGCAGTTCTTC.

This clone showed up just a few times. The rearrangement joins TRBV7-8 to TRBJ1-4; 7 bases line up with TRBD1. Germline CDR1 and CDR2: SGHVS and FQNEAQ. The CDR3 consists of 16 residues. After removal of 5 bases from V and 7 bases from J, the junction contained 13 bases not matched to a gene. CDR3 region: CASSQGFGTVGEKLFF. The DNA for the CDR3 is TGTGCCAGCAGCCAAGGGTTTGGGACAGTAGGTGAAAAACTGTTTTTT.

This clone showed up just once. The gene calls are TRBV5-1 and TRBJ1-4; unclear D gene. The germline CDR1 and CDR2 sequences are SGHRS and YFSETQ. This CDR3 comprises 17 residues. The V end was cut by 0 bases, the J end by 0 bases, with 12 bases between. The chain's CDR3 is CASSLVPPEATNEKLFF. In nucleotides, the CDR3 is TGCGCCAGCAGCTTGGTGCCCCCCGAGGCAACTAATGAAAAACTGTTTTTT.

The chain links TRBV6-5 to TRBJ2-3; maybe TRBD2 (5 bases). The ends were cut back, 6 bases at V and 0 bases at J, with 10 bases in the middle. The CDR3 is 14 amino acids. The germline V gene has CDR1 MNHEY and CDR2 SVGAGI. The CDR3 is CASSPEVSTDTQYF. CDR3 sequence (DNA): TGTGCCAGCAGCCCGGAGGTTAGCACAGATACGCAGTATTTT.

The chain uses TRBV20-1 and TRBJ2-3, with D uncertain. This CDR3 region has 11 residues. Trimming removed 4 bases from V and 6 bases from J, with 8 bases in between. From germline, CDR1 is DFQATT and CDR2 SNEGSKA (reference sequence). CDR3 sequence (DNA): TGCAGTGCTAAGGCAATCGATACGCAGTATTTT. Its translation is CSAKAIDTQYF.

The chain couples TRBV29-1 to TRBJ1-4; D may be TRBD1 (5 bases). Trimming left V 4 bases short and J 8 bases short, with 14 bases between. This CDR3 has 13 residues. In germline, CDR1 is SQVTM, CDR2 ANQGSEA. Written as DNA, the CDR3 is TGCAGCGTTGCGCGGGGGGGAAACGAAAAACTGTTTTTT. Encoded protein: CSVARGGNEKLFF.

The gene calls are TRBV11-3 and TRBJ2-3, with 7 positions matching TRBD2. Trimming cost V 1 base and J 2 bases; bases outside gene matches: 6. Per germline, CDR1 SGHNT and CDR2 YENEEA. The CDR3 is made up of 16 amino acids. The CDR3 bases are TGTGCCAGCAGCTTAGGGGCTAGCGGCGACACAGATACGCAGTATTTT. Protein product: CASSLGASGDTDTQYF.

The CDR3 DNA reads as TGTGCCAGCAGTTTCGGGACGCGAGCCACCTACGAGCAGTACTTC. It is translated as CASSFGTRATYEQYF. This sequence joins TRBV27 and TRBJ2-7; D assignment may be TRBD1 or TRBD2 (5 bases each). V shed 3 bases and J shed 2 bases, with 14 bases lying between them. The CDR3 spans 15 residues. CDR1 and CDR2 from the germline V gene are MNHEY and SMNVEV (reference sequence).

The rearrangement links TRBV6-1 to TRBJ1-2; no clear D. The CDR3 has 16 amino acids. V dropped 2 bases and J dropped 7 bases, with 20 bases sitting between them. The germline V gene has CDR1 MNHNS and CDR2 SASEGT. CDR3 protein: CASSESRFSVMGGYTF. The CDR3 region has the DNA TGTGCCAGCAGTGAATCTCGGTTTAGTGTTATGGGTGGCTACACCTTC.

J is TRBJ1-2 and V is TRBV5-1; 8 bases fit TRBD1. J lost 2 bases, V lost 0 bases, and 3 bases had no gene match. CDR1 and CDR2 (germline): SGHRS, YFSETQ. This CDR3 is 15 amino acids long. The CDR3 spells CASSLVSGGNYGYTF. In nucleotides, the CDR3 is TGCGCCAGCAGCTTGGTTTCAGGGGGCAACTATGGCTACACCTTC.

V gene TRBV5-8 combines with J gene TRBJ1-2; no clear D gene. Germline lookup yields CDR1 SGHTS and CDR2 YDEGEE. V was cut by 0 bases and J by 4 bases, with 7 bases left in between. The length of the CDR3 is 13 residues. CDR3 residues: CASSLAGPYGYTF. The CDR3 nucleotides are TGTGCCAGCAGCTTGGCGGGCCCCTATGGCTACACCTTC.

This chain uses TRBV30 with TRBJ1-2; D is possibly TRBD1 (5 bases). This CDR3 is built from 15 residues. The germline CDR1 and CDR2 sequences are GTSNPN and SVGIG (reference sequence). The V end was cut by 3 bases, the J end by 4 bases, with 18 bases between. The CDR3 DNA reads TGTGCCTGGAGCGACCCGAAAGTGGGACGCTATGGCTACACCTTC. Translated, it gives CAWSDPKVGRYGYTF.

The rearrangement joins TRBV5-4 to TRBJ1-3; D unresolved. V lost 3 bases and J lost 3, with 10 bases in between. The germline gives CDR1 SGHNT, CDR2 YYREEE (reference sequence). The CDR3 loop spans 14 amino acids. The CDR3 DNA follows: TGTGCCAGCAGCTCGTCGGGCGATGGAAACACCATATATTTT. It specifies CASSSSGDGNTIYF. The full variable domain, with the rest looked up from reference TRBV5-4 and TRBJ1-3, is ETGVTQSPTHLIKTRGQQVTLRCSSQSGHNTVSWYQQALGQGPQFIFQYYREEENGRGNFPPRFSGLQFPNYSSELNVNALELDDSALYLCASSSSGDGNTIYFGEGSWLTVV.

The rearrangement links TRBV29-1 to TRBJ1-2; TRBD1 is a possible D gene (6 bases). V shed 3 bases and J shed 6 bases, with 17 bases lying between them. Germline assignment: CDR1 SQVTM and CDR2 ANQGSEA. The CDR3 spans 14 residues. For the CDR3, the DNA is TGCAGCGTTGATGTAAGGACAGCTAGTAATGGCTACACCTTC. This sequence encodes CSVDVRTASNGYTF.

The chain uses TRBV27 and TRBJ1-6; D not resolved. Trimming took off 2 bases at V and 3 bases at J, with 11 bases between the two ends. The length of the CDR3 is 16 residues. Germline V gene sequence: CDR1 MNHEY, CDR2 SMNVEV (reference sequence). The CDR3 DNA is TGTGCCAGCAGTTTAGATGGAAGAGTCTATAATTCACCCCTCCACTTT. Translated: CASSLDGRVYNSPLHF.

This sequence joins TRBV10-2 and TRBJ2-7; D uncertain. The CDR3 has 13 residues. Germline values: CDR1 WSHSY, CDR2 SAAADI. V lost 4 bases and J 3 bases, leaving 10 bases between the germline ends. The CDR3 nucleotides are TGCGCCAGCAGTGCCGGCGGTGTCTACGAGCAGTACTTC. This encodes CASSAGGVYEQYF.

This clone has just a few counts. V gene TRBV28 combines with J gene TRBJ2-5, with 7 positions matching TRBD1. Germline CDR1 reads MDHEN; CDR2 reads SYDVKM. Losses at the gene ends were 3 bases for V and 5 bases for J; bases not matched to a gene: 12. CDR3 length equals 16 residues. The CDR3 loop is CASSLRDSPMRETQYF. The CDR3 DNA is TGTGCCAGCAGTTTGAGGGACAGCCCCATGAGGGAGACCCAGTACTTC.

This sequence joins TRBV19 and TRBJ1-5, with 8 bases that match TRBD1. Unmatched junction bases numbered 12, after V lost 5 bases and J lost 6 bases. Germline V gene data show CDR1 as LNHDA and CDR2 as SQIVND (reference sequence). CDR3 length: 16 amino acids. This chain's CDR3 is CASSSPQGARSQPQHF. CDR3 bases: TGTGCCAGTAGTTCCCCCCAGGGGGCGCGAAGTCAGCCCCAGCATTTT.

The chain employs TRBV4-1 and TRBJ2-3, with unresolved D. Looked up from germline, CDR1 is MGHRA and CDR2 is YSYEKL. There are 13 residues in the CDR3. V dropped 0 bases and J dropped 6 bases, with 7 bases sitting between them. CDR3 protein: CASSQDNYDTQYF. The DNA for the CDR3 is TGCGCCAGCAGCCAAGATAACTATGATACGCAGTATTTT.